What follows are 26 T cell receptor beta chains derived from one specimen sequenced in a study of T-cell memory formation after mild COVID-19. TCRdb redid the calling of the 5' RACE reads with MiXCR, one entry per CDR3 protein. The sample yields under 450,000 distinct CDR3 sequences, about 25% seen once. The source material was PBMCs or a T cell subset sorted from them (not recorded which). Source of these receptors: an adult woman who had mild COVID-19 (a few samples of this study predate the infection). Cell type and time point are not known.

The V and J genes are TRBV6-5 and TRBJ2-7, with a tentative D call TRBD1 (6 bases). Germline CDR1 MNHEY, CDR2 SVGAGI. Trimming removed 0 bases from V and 3 bases from J, with 21 bases in between. The CDR3 length is 18 residues. CDR3 DNA: TGTGCCAGCAGTTACTCTACCACAGGGTATTGGTCGGACTACGAGCAGTACTTC. Its protein product is CASSYSTTGYWSDYEQYF.

This clonotype has only a few counts. This chain joins TRBV5-1 and TRBJ2-1; 9 nucleotides match TRBD2. V shed 4 bases and J 7 bases; nucleotides not matched to a gene: 12. Germline lookup yields CDR1 SGHRS and CDR2 YFSETQ. This CDR3 comprises 16 residues. DNA of the CDR3: TGCGCCAGCAGCGCCCTAGCGGGGAGTTCAAGAAATGAGCAGTTCTTC. Amino acid sequence: CASSALAGSSRNEQFF.

Only a few counts were recorded for this clonotype. The V call is TRBV20-1, the J call TRBJ2-7; D is unclear. Germline loops: CDR1 DFQATT, CDR2 SNEGSKA (reference sequence). There are 12 residues in the CDR3. V shed 3 bases and J shed 3 bases, with 9 bases lying between them. The CDR3 loop reads CSASGKIYEQYF. CDR3 bases: TGCAGTGCTAGTGGAAAGATCTACGAGCAGTACTTC.

About this clonotype itself: This CDR3 fails to terminate in the conserved phenylalanine or tryptophan, so it likely reflects a read error. The CDR3 is CASSYSAGGKNEQFL. In DNA, the CDR3 is TGTGCCAGCAGTTACTCGGCAGGGGGCAAGAATGAGCAGTTCTTA. The rearrangement joins TRBV6-6 to TRBJ2-1; 8 bases match TRBD1. Germline assignment: CDR1 MNHNY and CDR2 SVGAGI (reference sequence). V gave up 0 bases and J gave up 7 bases; unmatched junction bases: 5. This CDR3 comprises 15 residues.

In this sample, this clonotype turned up once. J is TRBJ2-3 and V is TRBV20-1; D is uncertain. Germline CDR1 DFQATT, CDR2 SNEGSKA (reference sequence). Trimming removed 5 bases from V and 4 bases from J, with 10 bases in between. The CDR3 extends over 12 amino acids. CDR3 DNA: TGCAGTGCTTCCCGTCATCCAGATACGCAGTATTTT. Residues: CSASRHPDTQYF.

The V call is TRBV20-1, the J call TRBJ2-3; 11 bases match TRBD2. Germline V lookup: CDR1 DFQATT, CDR2 SNEGSKA (reference sequence). V lost 5 bases and J lost 5; bases outside the gene matches: 6. CDR3 length equals 14 residues. The CDR3 nucleotides are TGCAGTGCTGTAGCGGGAGGGCCGGTAGATACGCAGTATTTT. Residues: CSAVAGGPVDTQYF.

There are a few counts of this clonotype. The chain couples TRBV6-6 to TRBJ1-3; D possibly corresponds to TRBD1 (5 bases). The CDR3 is 15 amino acids. Between the trimmed V and J ends, which lost 0 bases and 1 base, there was a span of 7 bases. The germline gives CDR1 MNHNY, CDR2 SVGAGI (reference sequence). This CDR3 is CASSYSTGSGNTIYF. The CDR3 region has the DNA TGTGCCAGCAGTTACTCCACAGGTTCTGGAAACACCATATATTTT.

This clonotype was picked up a small number of times. The chain joins TRBV7-2 to TRBJ2-1; D is uncertain. The CDR3 totals 16 residues. Germline V gene lookup returns CDR1 SGHTA and CDR2 FQGNSA. Trimming removed 0 bases at V and 0 bases at J, with 9 bases between. The CDR3: CASSLAAEPSYNEQFF. DNA of the CDR3: TGTGCCAGCAGCTTAGCCGCGGAACCCTCCTACAATGAGCAGTTCTTC.

This clonotype turned up a few times. Written as DNA, the CDR3 is TGCGCCAGCAGCTTGGCTGGAATAACAGAAGAGACCCAGTACTTC. It encodes CASSLAGITEETQYF. The genes are TRBV5-1 and TRBJ2-5; D uncertain. Germline assignment: CDR1 SGHRS and CDR2 YFSETQ. V was clipped by 0 bases and J by 3 bases, with 12 bases between them. This CDR3 is built from 15 residues.

The chain is built from TRBV29-1 and TRBJ1-2, with 9 bases lining up with TRBD1. Trimming cost V 4 bases and J 4 bases; bases outside gene matches: 1. The CDR3 runs to 12 residues. Per the germline V gene, CDR1 is SQVTM and CDR2 is ANQGSEA. The CDR3 is CSVGGQGYGYTF. The DNA for the CDR3 is TGCAGCGTTGGGGGACAGGGCTATGGCTACACCTTC.

This clonotype was seen a few times. DNA for the CDR3: TGTGCCAGCAGCCCTGGGACTAGCGGGAGGAACACCGGGGAGCTGTTTTTT. Its translation: CASSPGTSGRNTGELFF. V usage is TRBV7-3 and J usage is TRBJ2-2; TRBD2 matches 14 bases. The J segment lost 1 base and the V segment lost 5 bases, leaving 3 bases of the junction unmatched. Looked up from germline, CDR1 is SGHTA and CDR2 is FQGTGA. CDR3 length equals 17 residues.

The V call is TRBV6-6, the J call TRBJ1-6; D may be TRBD1 (5 bases). The CDR3 totals 12 residues. Germline-derived CDR1 and CDR2 are MNHNY and SVGAGI (reference sequence). V was clipped by 9 bases and J by 10 bases, with 13 bases between them. The CDR3 sequence is CASRGGTSPLHF. CDR3 nucleotide sequence: TGTGCCAGTCGGGGGGGGACCTCACCCCTCCACTTT.

In its sample, this clonotype was seen a few times. The chain couples TRBV15 to TRBJ2-7; 7 bases match TRBD1. The germline V gene encodes CDR1 LNHNV and CDR2 YYDKDF (reference sequence). The length of the CDR3 is 15 residues. The junction had 5 bases not matched to a gene; V was cut back by 1 base and J by 2 bases. CDR3 sequence (DNA): TGTGCCACCAGCAGAGTCCGGGACAGCACCTACGAGCAGTACTTC. Amino acid sequence: CATSRVRDSTYEQYF.

V usage is TRBV30 and J usage is TRBJ2-5, with D hard to call. This CDR3 is built from 13 residues. Germline assignment: CDR1 GTSNPN and CDR2 SVGIG (reference sequence). The V end lost 4 bases, the J end lost 4 bases, and 13 bases lay between the germline ends. CDR3 protein: CAWTGPARETQYF. For the CDR3, the DNA is TGTGCCTGGACAGGACCCGCCAGAGAGACCCAGTACTTC.

This clonotype was found a few times. The chain recombines TRBV6-5 with TRBJ2-3; D is ambiguous. The CDR3 is 14 amino acids. Trimming left V 0 bases short and J 4 bases short, with 8 bases between. CDR1 and CDR2 (germline): MNHEY, SVGAGI. The CDR3 nucleotides read TGTGCCAGCAGTTACTCTCAGGCGGCAGATACGCAGTATTTT. Amino acid sequence: CASSYSQAADTQYF.

This sequence joins TRBV19 and TRBJ1-1; 11 bases map to TRBD1. Unmatched junction bases numbered 9, after V lost 9 bases and J lost 0 bases. Per germline, CDR1 LNHDA and CDR2 SQIVND (reference sequence). CDR3 size: 16 residues. CDR3 DNA sequence: TGTGCCAGCCTATCCGGGACAGGGGGATTGAACACTGAAGCTTTCTTT. Protein product: CASLSGTGGLNTEAFF.

V is TRBV14 and J is TRBJ2-5; possibly TRBD2 for D (5 bases). This CDR3 has 13 amino acids. Trimming removed 4 bases at V and 5 bases at J, with 11 bases between. The germline CDR1 and CDR2 sequences are SGHDN and FVKESK. The CDR3 loop is CASSRGLPETQYF. The CDR3 DNA follows: TGTGCCAGCAGCCGCGGACTCCCGGAGACCCAGTACTTC.

This clonotype was recorded a few times. The chain couples TRBV6-5 to TRBJ2-4; D not resolved. Deletions cut 5 bases from V and 7 bases from J, with 6 bases between. The length of the CDR3 is 11 residues. Per the germline V gene, CDR1 is MNHEY and CDR2 is SVGAGI. CDR3 nucleotides: TGTGCCAGCAGTCAGAGCAACATTCAGTACTTC. It encodes CASSQSNIQYF.

The CDR3 DNA reads TGTGCCAGCAGCTTTAACTTTAGGGGTTCCAAGCGGGAGACATACAATGAGCAGTTCTTC. This encodes CASSFNFRGSKRETYNEQFF. The chain uses TRBV7-6 and TRBJ2-1; 8 positions agree with TRBD2. The V and J ends lost 3 bases and 4 bases, in that order; junction bases with no gene match: 20. This CDR3 region has 20 residues. Germline values: CDR1 SGHVS, CDR2 FNYEAQ.

This clonotype was counted ten times or more. The chain uses TRBV5-5 and TRBJ2-7; 14 positions agree with TRBD2. This CDR3 contains 18 residues. The V gene's germline CDR1 is SGHKS and CDR2 YYEKEE (reference sequence). J lost 0 bases, V lost 4 bases, and 9 bases had no gene match. CDR3 sequence (DNA): TGTGCCAGCAGCCTGGAACCCGGACTAGCGGGGGGCTCCTACGAGCAGTACTTC. This sequence encodes CASSLEPGLAGGSYEQYF.

The rearrangement joins TRBV6-5 to TRBJ2-7, with D hard to call. The V end was cut by 7 bases, the J end by 3 bases, with 22 bases between. This CDR3 contains 16 residues. CDR1 and CDR2 from the germline V gene are MNHEY and SVGAGI. CDR3 amino acids: CASTPSSGSRSYEQYF. The CDR3 DNA sequence: TGTGCCAGCACCCCATCTTCGGGTTCCAGAAGCTACGAGCAGTACTTC.

This clonotype appeared a single time. The gene calls are TRBV9 and TRBJ1-1; weak D call: TRBD1 (6 bases). The CDR3 is 16 amino acids. Trimming shortened V by 2 bases and J by 4 bases, and 18 bases separated the two germline ends. CDR1 SGDLS and CDR2 YYNGEE come from the germline V gene. CDR3 loop: CASSVGPQGRATEAFF. The CDR3 region has the DNA TGTGCCAGCAGCGTCGGCCCCCAGGGGAGGGCCACTGAAGCTTTCTTT.

The chain carries TRBV6-5 and TRBJ1-1, with a weak D call TRBD1 (6 bases). The V and J ends lost 0 bases and 2 bases respectively, with 10 bases between them. In germline, CDR1 is MNHEY, CDR2 SVGAGI. CDR3 size: 15 residues. The CDR3 DNA sequence: TGTGCCAGCAGTTACTCCGGGGGGCAAAACACTGAAGCTTTCTTT. It specifies CASSYSGGQNTEAFF.

The chain joins TRBV12-3 or TRBV12-4 to TRBJ2-6; maybe TRBD2 (5 bases). The CDR3 length is 15 residues. Trimming took 3 bases from V and 3 from J, leaving 9 bases between them. CDR3 DNA: TGTGCCAGCAGTTTCGGGGTTGGTGGGGCCAACGTCCTGACTTTC. Its translation is CASSFGVGGANVLTF.

This clonotype was counted between two and nine times. The chain links TRBV7-9 to TRBJ2-5; 10 nucleotides match TRBD2. Losses at the gene ends were 5 bases for V and 1 base for J; bases not matched to a gene: 13. The CDR3 is 18 residues long. Germline V CDR1 and CDR2: SEHNR, FQNEAQ (reference sequence). This CDR3 reads CASSPNPGLAALQETQYF. In DNA, the CDR3 is TGTGCCAGCAGCCCGAACCCCGGACTAGCGGCCCTCCAAGAGACCCAGTACTTC.

A few counts support this clonotype. This sequence joins TRBV7-9 and TRBJ2-1; maybe TRBD1 (5 bases). CDR1 is SEHNR and CDR2 is FQNEAQ in the germline V gene (reference sequence). This CDR3 contains 12 residues. With 5 bases removed from V and 11 bases from J, the gap between germline ends came to 13 bases. In DNA form, the CDR3 reads TGTGCCAGCAGCGGCCGACAGTTTAAGCAGTTCTTC. It codes for CASSGRQFKQFF.